This T cell receptor beta chain was identified during a study of blood T cell repertoires in COVID-19. Background on the study: Samples representing acute and convalescent COVID-19 were sourced from the United States, Italy and Spain. PBMCs, B-cell-depleted T cells, or T cells were the source of the cDNA or gDNA that made up the material.

Per the study methods: Amplification of reference gene primers provided the estimated nucleated cell counts. The method was immunoSEQ multiplex PCR; TCRdb's version includes in-frame clones alone and lacks a portion of them. The V and J calls and the clone size are those of that table, but D and trimming were determined from the DNA. The repertoire holds about 300,000 clones, with approximately 84% as singletons. Germline V CDR1 and CDR2: MNHEY, SVGAGI. Trimming left V 6 bases short and J 2 bases short, with 15 bases between. CDR3 length: 15 residues. Patients at the Seattle site were enrolled during active infection and followed longitudinally.

Sequencing input: peripheral blood. This chain connects TRBV6-5 to TRBJ2-3, with D maybe TRBD2 (6 bases). The sequence was obtained from a human donor with COVID-19, enrolled during active disease. The donor label of this sample is uncertain. For the CDR3, the DNA is TGTGCCAGCAGCGTGAGCGGGCCCACCACAGATACGCAGTATTTT. Its protein product is CASSVSGPTTDTQYF.